This entry describes one TCR beta chain. Clones were read by immunoSEQ multiplex PCR, and TCRdb kept only the in-frame ones, dropping some. The sample has about 77,000 clones, about 93% seen once. These data are taken from a study of T cell changes during pregnancy in multiple sclerosis. V dropped 7 bases and J dropped 8 bases, with 18 bases sitting between them. Germline V gives CDR1 MDHEN, CDR2 SYDVKM. The CDR3 spans 14 residues. The receptor was isolated from a female donor in good health, enrolled as a control in a pregnancy study. Sequenced material: peripheral blood, taken after pregnancy. The J gene is TRBJ2-1, the V gene TRBV28, with D perhaps TRBD1 (6 bases). CDR3 sequence reads: CASTPGGSRHEQFF. CDR3 in DNA: TGTGCCAGCACCCCTGGGGGCTCACGGCATGAGCAGTTCTTC.